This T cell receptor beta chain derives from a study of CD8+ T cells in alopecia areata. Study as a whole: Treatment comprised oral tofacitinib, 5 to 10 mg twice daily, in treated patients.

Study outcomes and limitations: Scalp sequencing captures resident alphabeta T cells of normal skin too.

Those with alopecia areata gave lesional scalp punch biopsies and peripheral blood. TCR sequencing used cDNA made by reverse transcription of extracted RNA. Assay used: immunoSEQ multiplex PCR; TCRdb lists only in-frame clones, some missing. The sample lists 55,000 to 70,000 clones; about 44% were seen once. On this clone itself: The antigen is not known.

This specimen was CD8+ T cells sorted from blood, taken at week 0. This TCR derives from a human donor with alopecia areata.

In nucleotides, the CDR3 is TGCAGCGCCCGCGGCAGGGAAGCCGGGGAGCTGTTTTTT. Its protein product is CSARGREAGELFF. The V and J genes are TRBV29-1 and TRBJ2-2; maybe TRBD1 (5 bases). CDR3 length: 13 amino acids. Trimming pared 7 bases from V and 6 bases from J, leaving 15 bases between. CDR1 and CDR2 (germline): SQVTM, ANQGSEA.